Here is one T cell receptor (beta chain) with its context. The CDR3 has 15 residues. Germline CDR1 is SEHNR and CDR2 is FQNEAQ (reference sequence). V was trimmed by 6 bases and J by 3 bases, leaving 15 bases between them. Methods used by the authors: Counts of nucleated cells, estimated from reference gene primer amplification, were obtained. Assay: immunoSEQ multiplex PCR; the TCRdb copy retains only in-frame clones and omits some. That table is the source of V, J and clone size, and D and trimming were worked out from the DNA. The table has tens of thousands of clones, roughly 87% seen once. The sample is drawn from a study of blood T cell repertoires in COVID-19. Study at large: Sites in the United States, Italy and Spain provided acute and convalescent COVID-19 samples. PBMCs, B-cell-depleted T cells, or T cells were the source of the cDNA or gDNA that made up the material.

What was sequenced was peripheral blood. The chain couples TRBV7-9 to TRBJ2-1; D is possibly TRBD1 (5 bases). The TCR sequence derives from a woman aged 45-65 years with active or convalescent COVID-19. The CDR3 DNA reads as TGTGCCAGCAGTCCTGACAGAACCTTCTACAATGAGCAGTTCTTC. It encodes CASSPDRTFYNEQFF.